This TCR beta chain was captured in a study of shared clonotypes between healthy human individuals. For the study at large: CD4 naive and memory got three plates each, CD8 naive two, CD8 memory one.

Profiling relied on immunoSEQ multiplex PCR, and the TCRdb table lists in-frame clones only, not all of them. The sample consists of about 1 million clones, about 74% of them appearing once. The germline V gene encodes CDR1 MNHEY and CDR2 SMNVEV (reference sequence). This CDR3 has 15 residues. V trimming: 8 bases; J trimming: 3 bases; junction bases outside the gene matches: 13. The chain carries TRBV27 and TRBJ2-7, with TRBD1 matching over 7 bases. This TCR was sampled from a young man in good health. The specimen was memory CD4+ T cells sorted from blood. Subset noted: CD45RA-negative fraction. The CDR3 reads CASEGKRQGHYEQYF. CDR3 DNA: TGTGCCAGCGAGGGGAAACGACAGGGACACTACGAGCAGTACTTC.